A selection of T cell receptor beta chains follows, all from one sample in a study of chemoradiotherapy in HPV16-positive cancers. The table came from immunoSEQ multiplex PCR; TCRdb's copy has only in-frame clones and leaves some out. The table has around 62,000 clones, about nine tenths seen once. The sample here was blood, taken from a patient who underwent chemoradiotherapy. The receptor source for this set is a human donor with HPV-associated anogenital cancer. Each CDR3 is given with its conserved first and last residue. Each record gives: J gene, CDR3 length, D gene, V gene, CDR3 DNA, CDR3 protein. A D gene is named only where the DNA matches it firmly.

>TRBJ2-1|15|TRBD2|TRBV29-1
TGCAGCGTGGGTTCCCGGGCTAGCGGGAGTACAGGGCAGTTCTTC
CSVGSRASGSTGQFF
>TRBJ1-1|13|-|TRBV7-8
TGTGCCAGCAGCTTAGCCAGAAACACTGAAGCTTTCTTT
CASSLARNTEAFF
>TRBJ2-7|14|-|TRBV30
TGTGCCTGGAGTGTACCGGGGAGGTCCTACGAGCAGTACTTC
CAWSVPGRSYEQYF
>TRBJ1-6|14|-|TRBV6-5
TGTGCCAGCAGTTTGGGACGGCTAAATTCACCCCTCCACTTT
CASSLGRLNSPLHF
>TRBJ1-1|14|-|TRBV28
TGTGCCAGCAGAAGACAGGTGCCGGTCACTGAAGCTTTCTTT
CASRRQVPVTEAFF
>TRBJ2-1|15|-|TRBV4-1
TGCGCCAGCAGCCAAGTTAACGCCGGCCACAATGAGCAGTTCTTC
CASSQVNAGHNEQFF
>TRBJ2-2|14|-|TRBV5-6
TGTGCCAGCAGCTTCGAAAGGAACACCGGGGAGCTGTTTTTT
CASSFERNTGELFF
>TRBJ2-7|14|-|TRBV2
TGTGCCAGCAGTGCTCAGCGCTCGATCGACGAGCAGTACTTC
CASSAQRSIDEQYF
>TRBJ2-5|18|-|TRBV11-2
TGTGCCAGCAGCTCCCCTACCACGGCGGGGACACTCCAAGAGACCCAGTACTTC
CASSSPTTAGTLQETQYF
>TRBJ1-1|12|TRBD1|TRBV6-1
TGTGCCAGCAGGGCTGGACAGGCTGAAGCTTTCTTT
CASRAGQAEAFF
>TRBJ2-1|16|-|TRBV6-5
TGTGCCAGCAGTTACCGTAGGACGGGGAGAGACAATGAGCAGTTCTTC
CASSYRRTGRDNEQFF
>TRBJ2-7|13|-|TRBV5-6
TGTGCCAGCAGCGACCGAGGGGCATCCAGGCAGTACTTC
CASSDRGASRQYF
>TRBJ2-3|13|TRBD2|TRBV2
TGTTCCGAGACTAGCGGCATCACAGATACGCAGTATTTT
CSETSGITDTQYF
>TRBJ1-1|14|-|TRBV7-2
TGTGCCAGCAGCCTGGGGGGAATGGGCCCAGGCGGGGTATTT
CASSLGGMGPGGVF
>TRBJ1-3|22|-|TRBV21-1
TGTGCCAGCAGCAAATTGGCGAGGCTAGAACGCCGTGGACCTGGTATGGGAAACACCATATATTTT
CASSKLARLERRGPGMGNTIYF
>TRBJ2-5|13|-|TRBV4-1
TGCGCCACCCCACGGGGGACACTGGAGACCCAGTACTTC
CATPRGTLETQYF
>TRBJ1-1|16|-|TRBV6-5
TGTGCCAGCAGTTACATTAAGGTCCCCATGAACACTGAAGCTTTCTTT
CASSYIKVPMNTEAFF
>TRBJ2-3|17|TRBD2|TRBV5-4
TGTGCCAGCAGCTTGGCTGCGGGGGGGCTTAGCACAGATACGCAGTATTTT
CASSLAAGGLSTDTQYF
>TRBJ1-1|15|-|TRBV6-4
TGTGCCAGCAGTGACTCGGGGGCGGCGAGCACTGAAGCTTTCTTT
CASSDSGAASTEAFF
>TRBJ2-1|16|-|TRBV7-3
TGTGCCAGCAGCTCACCGTGGGCCCATAGTTTCGATGAGCAGTTCTTC
CASSSPWAHSFDEQFF
>TRBJ2-7|13|-|TRBV4-1
TGCGCCAGCAGCCCCTACCCCTCCGACGAGCAGTACTTC
CASSPYPSDEQYF